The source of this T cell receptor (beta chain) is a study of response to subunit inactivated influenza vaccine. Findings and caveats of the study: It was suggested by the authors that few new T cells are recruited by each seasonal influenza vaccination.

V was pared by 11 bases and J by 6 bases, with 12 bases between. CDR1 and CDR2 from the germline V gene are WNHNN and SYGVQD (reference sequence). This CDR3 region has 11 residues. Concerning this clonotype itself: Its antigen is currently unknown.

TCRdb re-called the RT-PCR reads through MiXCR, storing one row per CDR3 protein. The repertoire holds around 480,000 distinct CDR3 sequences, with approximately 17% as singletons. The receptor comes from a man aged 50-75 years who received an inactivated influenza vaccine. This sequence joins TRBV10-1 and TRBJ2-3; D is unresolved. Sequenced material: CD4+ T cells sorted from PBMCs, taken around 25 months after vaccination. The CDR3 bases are TGCGCCCCCAAGGTATCGGATACGCAGTATTTT. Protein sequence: CAPKVSDTQYF.